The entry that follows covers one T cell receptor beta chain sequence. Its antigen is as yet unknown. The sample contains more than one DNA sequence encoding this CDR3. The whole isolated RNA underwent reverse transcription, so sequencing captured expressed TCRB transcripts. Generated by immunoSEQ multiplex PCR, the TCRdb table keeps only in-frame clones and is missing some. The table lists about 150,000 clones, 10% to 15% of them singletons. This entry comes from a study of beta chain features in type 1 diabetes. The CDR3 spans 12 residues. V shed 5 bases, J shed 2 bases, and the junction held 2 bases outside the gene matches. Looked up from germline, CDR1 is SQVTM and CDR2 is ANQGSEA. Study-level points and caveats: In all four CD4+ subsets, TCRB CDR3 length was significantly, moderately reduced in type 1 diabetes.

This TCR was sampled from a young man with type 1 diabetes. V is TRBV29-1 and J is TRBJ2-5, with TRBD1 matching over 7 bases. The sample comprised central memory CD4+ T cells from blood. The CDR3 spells CSVRQGQETQYF. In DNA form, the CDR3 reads TGCAGCGTTAGACAGGGTCAAGAGACCCAGTACTTC.